Listed here are 30 T cell receptor beta chains from one sample, sequenced in a study of shared T cell receptors in the human thymus. The repertoire was sequenced with immunoSEQ multiplex PCR; TCRdb's copy has only in-frame clones and lacks some. The profile covers under 700,000 clones, with more than 75% appearing a single time and around 0.012% taken by the ten largest. Another study also made use of these data, one on human thymus T cells.

The sequenced material came from thymocytes. The receptor source for this set is a boy in the first two years of life with a congenital heart defect.

The chain recombines TRBV19 with TRBJ2-6; 8 bases map to TRBD1. This CDR3 region has 16 residues. From germline, CDR1 is LNHDA and CDR2 SQIVND (reference sequence). V shed 6 bases and J 0 bases; nucleotides not matched to a gene: 4. CDR3 coding DNA: TGTGCCAGTAGCACAGGGGGGAGCTCTGGGGCCAACGTCCTGACTTTC. This translates into CASSTGGSSGANVLTF.

V usage is TRBV5-6 and J usage is TRBJ1-1, with 11 bases that match TRBD1. CDR3 size: 15 residues. V gave up 2 bases and J gave up 5 bases; unmatched junction bases: 5. CDR1 is SGHDT and CDR2 is YYEEEE in the germline V gene. The CDR3 nucleotides are TGTGCCAGCAGCTTACGGGACAGGGGGTGGACTGAAGCTTTCTTT. Amino acids: CASSLRDRGWTEAFF.

The J gene is TRBJ2-1, the V gene TRBV30, with 7 bases identical to TRBD2. This CDR3 contains 14 residues. V shed 5 bases and J 8 bases; nucleotides not matched to a gene: 12. Germline lookup yields CDR1 GTSNPN and CDR2 SVGIG (reference sequence). This chain's CDR3 is CAWGLAALQDEQFF. In nucleotides, the CDR3 is TGTGCCTGGGGGCTAGCGGCCCTACAAGATGAGCAGTTCTTC. Using reference TRBV30 and TRBJ2-1 for the parts outside the CDR3, the full variable domain is SQTIHQWPATLVQPVGSPLSLECTVEGTSNPNLYWYRQAAGRGLQLLFYSVGIGQISSEVPQNLSASRPQDRQFILSSKKLLLSDSGFYLCAWGLAALQDEQFFGPGTRLTVL.

This clone was counted only a few times. The chain is built from TRBV14 and TRBJ1-2; maybe TRBD1 (6 bases). This CDR3 spans 14 amino acids. Trimming removed 4 bases from V and 4 bases from J, with 13 bases in between. Germline CDR1 reads SGHDN; CDR2 reads FVKESK. The CDR3, as DNA: TGTGCCAGCAGCCCGGCCCAGGGGACCTATGGCTACACCTTC. Translated, it gives CASSPAQGTYGYTF.

This clone was picked up a small number of times. The chain carries TRBV27 and TRBJ1-2; 10 bases are shared with TRBD1. The germline gives CDR1 MNHEY, CDR2 SMNVEV (reference sequence). This CDR3 region has 13 residues. Unmatched junction bases numbered 0, after V lost 4 bases and J lost 4 bases. The CDR3 DNA reads as TGTGCCAGCAGTTGGACAGGGGGCTATGGCTACACCTTC. It codes for CASSWTGGYGYTF.

The chain employs TRBV27 and TRBJ2-7; tentative D call: TRBD1 (5 bases). Germline V gene sequence: CDR1 MNHEY, CDR2 SMNVEV (reference sequence). Trimming cost V 2 bases and J 4 bases, with 15 bases left between them. The CDR3 contains 15 residues. The CDR3 spells CASSLVRVKSYEQYF. CDR3 nucleotides: TGTGCCAGCAGTTTAGTCAGGGTGAAGAGTTACGAGCAGTACTTC.

The table lists this clone with a few counts. The CDR3 loop is CAISEDPGLAGEANEQFF. As DNA, the CDR3 is TGTGCCATCAGTGAGGACCCGGGACTAGCGGGAGAAGCCAATGAGCAGTTCTTC. The rearrangement links TRBV10-3 to TRBJ2-1; 14 bases are a match to TRBD2. The V and J ends lost 2 bases and 6 bases, in that order; junction bases with no gene match: 9. The germline V gene encodes CDR1 ENHRY and CDR2 SYGVKD. CDR3 size: 18 residues.

This chain connects TRBV19 to TRBJ2-5; possibly TRBD2 for D (6 bases). The V end lost 5 bases, the J end lost 4 bases, and 14 bases lay between the germline ends. CDR3 length equals 14 residues. Germline V gene lookup returns CDR1 LNHDA and CDR2 SQIVND (reference sequence). The CDR3 sequence is CASSRRRGRETQYF. CDR3 bases: TGTGCCAGTAGTCGGAGGCGGGGTAGAGAGACCCAGTACTTC.

The chain links TRBV13 to TRBJ1-1; the D gene is possibly TRBD1 (5 bases). The germline V gene encodes CDR1 PRHDT and CDR2 FYEKMQ (reference sequence). The CDR3 loop spans 17 amino acids. The ends were cut back, 5 bases at V and 3 bases at J, with 22 bases in the middle. DNA of the CDR3: TGTGCCAGCAGCCTACGGGGGAGGGGATGCCGAGACACTGAAGCTTTCTTT. Its translation is CASSLRGRGCRDTEAFF.

The chain joins TRBV15 to TRBJ1-2; possibly TRBD1 for D (6 bases). Germline values: CDR1 LNHNV, CDR2 YYDKDF (reference sequence). V was pared by 0 bases and J by 8 bases, with 13 bases between. The CDR3 has 14 amino acids. The CDR3 loop reads CATSRDVGRGGYTF. CDR3 sequence (DNA): TGTGCCACCAGCAGAGATGTGGGCAGGGGCGGCTACACCTTC.

CDR3 region: CASSQDLSGGSYEQYF. CDR3 in DNA: TGCGCCAGCAGCCAAGATCTAAGCGGGGGGTCCTACGAGCAGTACTTC. This chain joins TRBV4-1 and TRBJ2-7; 9 bases match TRBD2. The CDR3 has 16 amino acids. Trimming took 0 bases from V and 1 from J; bases not matched to a gene: 4. Germline V CDR1 and CDR2: MGHRA, YSYEKL.

The chain employs TRBV19 and TRBJ1-5; 7 bases are shared with TRBD1. The germline V gene has CDR1 LNHDA and CDR2 SQIVND (reference sequence). J was trimmed by 3 bases and V by 3 bases; bases with no gene match: 5. The length of the CDR3 is 15 residues. The DNA of the CDR3 is TGTGCCAGTAGTATTGGGACAGACTTCAATCAGCCCCAGCATTTT. As protein: CASSIGTDFNQPQHF.

The CDR3 nucleotides read TGTGCCAGCACCAAGGACAGAACGTCTAACTATGGCTACACCTTC. The encoded protein is CASTKDRTSNYGYTF. The chain employs TRBV2 and TRBJ1-2, with D possibly matching TRBD1 (6 bases). The CDR3 sequence is 15 residues long. Germline V gene lookup returns CDR1 SNHLY and CDR2 FYNNEI. Trimming removed 7 bases from V and 0 bases from J, with 15 bases in between. Complete variable domain (other parts from reference TRBV2 and TRBJ1-2): EPEVTQTPSHQVTQMGQEVILRCVPISNHLYFYWYRQILGQKVEFLVSFYNNEISEKSEIFDDQFSVERPDGSNFTLKIRSTKLEDSAMYFCASTKDRTSNYGYTFGSGTRLTVV.

The chain is built from TRBV30 and TRBJ2-7; D is undetermined. The CDR3 runs 16 residues. The V and J ends lost 2 bases and 1 base respectively, with 18 bases between them. Germline V gene lookup returns CDR1 GTSNPN and CDR2 SVGIG (reference sequence). The CDR3 spells CAWSTKDTSRSYEQYF. The CDR3 coding sequence is TGTGCCTGGAGTACCAAAGACACGTCGCGATCCTACGAGCAGTACTTC.

There are a few counts of this clone. This chain links TRBV19 with TRBJ1-5, with D possibly being TRBD1 (5 bases). The V gene lost 5 bases and the J gene lost 3 bases, with 11 bases spanning the gap. The V gene's germline CDR1 is LNHDA and CDR2 SQIVND (reference sequence). CDR3 size: 14 residues. The CDR3 sequence is CASSGPGPNQPQHF. As DNA, the CDR3 is TGTGCCAGTAGTGGGCCAGGGCCCAATCAGCCCCAGCATTTT.

The chain links TRBV4-3 to TRBJ2-1; 8 positions agree with TRBD2. The V and J ends lost 8 bases and 8 bases, in that order; junction bases with no gene match: 20. Germline lookup yields CDR1 LGHNA and CDR2 YSLEER. The CDR3 runs 17 residues. DNA for the CDR3: TGCGCCAGCTCAAAAGGGGAGCGGGAGTCATATGGAGATGAGCAGTTCTTC. Translated, it gives CASSKGERESYGDEQFF.

The gene calls are TRBV5-4 and TRBJ1-1, with TRBD1 matching 7 bases. The CDR3 has 13 residues. Germline V CDR1 and CDR2: SGHNT, YYREEE (reference sequence). Losses at the gene ends were 3 bases for V and 3 bases for J; bases not matched to a gene: 2. The CDR3 loop reads CASSSQGDTEAFF. CDR3 bases: TGTGCCAGCAGCTCGCAGGGGGACACTGAAGCTTTCTTT.

This chain uses TRBV28 with TRBJ1-6; a possible D gene is TRBD1 (6 bases). This CDR3 is built from 17 residues. Germline V gives CDR1 MDHEN, CDR2 SYDVKM. The V and J ends lost 3 bases and 5 bases respectively, with 17 bases between them. The CDR3 is CASSLVDSLGDNSPLHF. In DNA form, the CDR3 reads TGTGCCAGCAGTTTGGTGGACAGTTTGGGGGATAATTCACCCCTCCACTTT. The complete variable domain, with remaining parts taken from reference TRBV28 and TRBJ1-6, reads DVKVTQSSRYLVKRTGEKVFLECVQDMDHENMFWYRQDPGLGLRLIYFSYDVKMKEKGDIPEGYSVSREKKERFSLILESASTNQTSMYLCASSLVDSLGDNSPLHFGNGTRLTVT.

The V gene is TRBV5-4, the J gene TRBJ1-1, with 8 positions matching TRBD1. V was pared by 3 bases and J by 0 bases, with 1 base of the junction left unmatched. The CDR3 is 14 residues long. Germline V lookup: CDR1 SGHNT, CDR2 YYREEE (reference sequence). The CDR3 DNA reads as TGTGCCAGCAGCTGGGACAGGATGAACACTGAAGCTTTCTTT. It encodes CASSWDRMNTEAFF.

The rearrangement links TRBV9 to TRBJ2-2; TRBD2 aligns across 9 bases. CDR3 length: 17 residues. The ends lost 6 bases at V and 3 bases at J; junction bases unmatched: 12. Per the germline V gene, CDR1 is SGDLS and CDR2 is YYNGEE. The CDR3 bases are TGTGCCAGCAACCGGAGAGGGACTAGCTCCGACACCGGGGAGCTGTTTTTT. This gives the protein CASNRRGTSSDTGELFF.

The chain links TRBV30 to TRBJ2-3, with 7 nucleotides matching TRBD2. V lost 0 bases and J lost 2; bases outside the gene matches: 17. Germline V gene lookup returns CDR1 GTSNPN and CDR2 SVGIG (reference sequence). CDR3 size: 19 residues. DNA of the CDR3: TGTGCCTGGAGTGTCCCTCTCCTAGCGGCCATGGTGGTCACAGATACGCAGTATTTT. It specifies CAWSVPLLAAMVVTDTQYF.

The rearrangement joins TRBV6-5 to TRBJ2-7; TRBD2 agrees at 7 bases. The V and J ends lost 11 bases and 1 base, in that order; junction bases with no gene match: 8. The CDR3 is made up of 13 amino acids. The germline CDR1 and CDR2 sequences are MNHEY and SVGAGI. The DNA of the CDR3 is TGTGCCGGACATAGCGGGCGGTCCTACGAGCAGTACTTC. Its translation is CAGHSGRSYEQYF.

The chain joins TRBV14 to TRBJ1-2, with 8 nucleotides matching TRBD1. The V gene end was trimmed by 2 bases and the J gene end by 2 bases; junction bases not matched to a gene: 1. The CDR3 contains 14 residues. Germline CDR1 reads SGHDN; CDR2 reads FVKESK. As DNA, the CDR3 is TGTGCCAGCAGCCAAAGGACAGGGAACTATGGCTACACCTTC. This codes for CASSQRTGNYGYTF.

This chain uses TRBV4-1 with TRBJ2-1; 12 nucleotides match TRBD2. J was trimmed by 6 bases and V by 3 bases; bases with no gene match: 6. Germline V gene lookup returns CDR1 MGHRA and CDR2 YSYEKL. This CDR3 spans 16 amino acids. This CDR3 is CASSHPTSGSGNEQFF. In nucleotides, the CDR3 is TGCGCCAGCAGCCACCCGACTAGCGGGAGTGGCAATGAGCAGTTCTTC.

On this clone itself: Mismatch with germline at one junction end may stem from a read error. This chain connects TRBV7-7 to TRBJ2-2; TRBD2 agrees at 10 bases. There are 17 residues in the CDR3. In germline, CDR1 is SSHAT, CDR2 FNYEAQ (reference sequence). The CDR3 here is CASSLGPSGSGTGELFF. In DNA, the CDR3 is TGTGCTAGCAGCTTAGGGCCTAGCGGGAGCGGCACCGGGGAGCTGTTTTTT.

The chain recombines TRBV4-2 with TRBJ1-1; tentatively, D is TRBD1 (5 bases). The CDR3 has 17 residues. Germline CDR1 reads LGHNA; CDR2 reads YNFKEQ. V was pared by 4 bases and J by 3 bases, with 21 bases between. CDR3: CASSRRFLTGGDTEAFF. The DNA for the CDR3 is TGTGCCAGCAGCCGCAGATTCTTAACAGGAGGGGACACTGAAGCTTTCTTT.

This chain uses TRBV4-3 with TRBJ2-1, with 12 bases aligning to TRBD2. This CDR3 comprises 16 residues. CDR1 is LGHNA and CDR2 is YSLEER in the germline V gene. V gave up 5 bases and J gave up 4 bases; unmatched junction bases: 6. Here the CDR3 DNA reads TGCGCCAGCAGCACCTGGACTAGCGGGAATTACAATGAGCAGTTCTTC. Protein product: CASSTWTSGNYNEQFF.

The chain uses TRBV27 and TRBJ2-3, with TRBD2 as a possible D gene (5 bases). The ends were cut back, 2 bases at V and 0 bases at J, with 9 bases in the middle. Germline V lookup: CDR1 MNHEY, CDR2 SMNVEV (reference sequence). The CDR3 length is 15 residues. CDR3 sequence (DNA): TGTGCCAGCAGTTTAGGGCGGGTCAGCACAGATACGCAGTATTTT. Protein product: CASSLGRVSTDTQYF.

This rearrangement joins TRBV5-6 to TRBJ2-7; TRBD1 aligns across 9 bases. V dropped 4 bases and J dropped 1; count of bases not matched to a gene: 9. CDR1 SGHDT and CDR2 YYEEEE come from the germline V gene. The length of the CDR3 is 16 residues. CDR3 sequence: CASSRTRDRVSYEQYF. The CDR3 DNA reads TGTGCCAGCAGCCGGACCCGGGACAGGGTTTCCTACGAGCAGTACTTC.

CDR3 sequence reads: CASRPNRGDYGYTF. The CDR3 DNA sequence: TGTGCCAGCAGGCCCAACAGGGGAGACTATGGCTACACCTTC. The chain couples TRBV27 to TRBJ1-2, with 7 bases identical to TRBD1. Germline V lookup: CDR1 MNHEY, CDR2 SMNVEV (reference sequence). J was trimmed by 3 bases and V by 6 bases; bases with no gene match: 7. The CDR3 length is 14 residues.